This note documents a single T cell receptor (beta chain) sequence. The data belong to a study of cytomegalovirus exposure and HLA in healthy donors. The PCR used 60 Vbeta and 13 Jbeta primers. The repertoire was sequenced with immunoSEQ multiplex PCR; TCRdb's copy has only in-frame clones and lacks some. The sample holds 120,000 or so clones, about three quarters seen once. The study sampled nominally healthy donors, though unrecorded immune exposures were likely. V lost 4 bases to trimming and J lost 0 bases; unmatched junction nucleotides: 9. The CDR3 is made up of 16 amino acids. Germline CDR1 and CDR2: SGHDT and YYEEEE.

The V gene is TRBV5-6, the J gene TRBJ2-7; 8 nucleotides match TRBD2. The TCR was taken from a man younger than 45 in good health and CMV-seronegative. The source material was PBMCs. The CDR3 is CASSLAGGEISYEQYF. In DNA, the CDR3 is TGTGCCAGCAGCCTCGCCGGGGGGGAGATCTCCTACGAGCAGTACTTC.